This TCR beta chain was obtained from a study of blood T cell repertoires in COVID-19 (dated by TCRdb to the early 2020s). For the wider study: Collaborator samples came from the United States, Italy and Spain and covered acute and convalescent phases of COVID-19. The material from the prospective study consisted of cDNA or gDNA derived from T cells, B-cell-depleted T cells, or PBMCs. Deeply sampled blood TCRbeta repertoires from subjects exposed to, actively infected with, or recovered from COVID-19 were included in the dataset. A freely available public database, intended as a resource for researchers studying the immune response to SARS-CoV-2, is where the repertoires were released. The samples were drawn from two sources: the first 160 participants of the ongoing ImmuneRACE study, and 1,000 to 1,500 subjects contributed by 6 global collaborators. A de-identified subject ID, COVID-19 status, age in years and sex were almost always included in the sample metadata. HLA class I and class II types, where available, came from metadata supplied by the sample provider rather than from assay-based typing.

General findings and caveats noted by the study authors: The quantity of clinical and demographic metadata differed by source and by participant and was supplied without curation.

CDR1 and CDR2 are drawn from the germline V gene: LGHNA, YSLEER. The CDR3 runs 18 amino acids, cysteine and phenylalanine included. The only DNA kept is the CDR3, 54 bases in frame from the first base. Trimming accounts for 2 bases at V and 0 bases at J, while the number of junction bases matched to no gene is 7. The immunoSEQ Assay, a bias-controlled multiplex PCR, was used to amplify TCRbeta CDR3 regions from genomic DNA. On the authors' methods: The number of nucleated cells in each sample was estimated by amplification of reference gene primers within the assay. To quantify the absolute abundance of each unique TCRbeta CDR3 rearrangement, sequence reads were collapsed and filtered. For each sample, productive Simpson clonality was calculated as the square root of Simpson's diversity index across productive rearrangements. TCRdb's version of the immuneACCESS table is confined to in-frame rearrangements and falls short of the full clone set. An unresolved V gene accounts for under half of the shortfall where checked; the remainder is of unknown origin. V and J calls and clone size are as listed in that table; D and trimming were resolved from the DNA. The sample has under 450,000 clones on record, approximately 93% of them singletons. The leading ten clones occupy about 0.83% of the sample.

This clone was found once. Its recognized antigen is unknown. No clone much larger than this one lies a single base away; base qualities are absent. In the prospective study, participants were 18 to 89 years old, resided in fewer than 25 geographic areas of the United States, and were enrolled through a virtual design. In the prospective study, cohorts were assigned on the basis of participant-reported clinical history obtained from a screening survey and a study questionnaire. Exposed participants were defined as having been in contact with someone with a PCR-confirmed or clinician-diagnosed COVID-19 case within 2 weeks of study entry. Each participant in the prospective study had whole blood, serum and a nasopharyngeal or oropharyngeal swab collected by mobile phlebotomists. Participants in the prospective study had the option to provide additional blood draws and questionnaires over a roughly 2-month period. Before DNA extraction, prospective study blood samples were shipped either frozen or at room temperature.

In this chain, TRBV4-3 is recombined with TRBJ2-1; TRBD2 agrees with 10 junctional bases. This clonotype was obtained from a middle-aged woman who had been exposed to COVID-19. Sequencing input: PBMCs or T cells enriched from blood (not recorded which). The sequenced DNA: TGCGCCAGCAGCCAAAAGGGGGCTAGCGGGAGCTCCTACAATGAGCAGTTCTTC. Its translation is CASSQKGASGSSYNEQFF.